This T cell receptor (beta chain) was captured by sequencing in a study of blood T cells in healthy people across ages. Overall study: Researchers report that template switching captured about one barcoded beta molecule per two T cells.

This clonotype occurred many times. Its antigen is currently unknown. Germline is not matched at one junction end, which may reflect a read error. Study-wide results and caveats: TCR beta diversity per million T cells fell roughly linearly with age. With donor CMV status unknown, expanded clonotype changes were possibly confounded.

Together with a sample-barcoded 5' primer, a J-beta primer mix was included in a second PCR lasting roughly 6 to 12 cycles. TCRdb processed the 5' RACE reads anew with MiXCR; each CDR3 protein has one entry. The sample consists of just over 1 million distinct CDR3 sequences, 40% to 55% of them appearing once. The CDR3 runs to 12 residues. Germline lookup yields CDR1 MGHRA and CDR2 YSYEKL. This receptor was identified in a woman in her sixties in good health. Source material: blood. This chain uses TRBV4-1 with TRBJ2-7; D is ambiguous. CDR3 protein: CASSQDGYEQYF. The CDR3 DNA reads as TGTGCCAGCAGCCAAGATGGCTACGAGCAGTACTTC.